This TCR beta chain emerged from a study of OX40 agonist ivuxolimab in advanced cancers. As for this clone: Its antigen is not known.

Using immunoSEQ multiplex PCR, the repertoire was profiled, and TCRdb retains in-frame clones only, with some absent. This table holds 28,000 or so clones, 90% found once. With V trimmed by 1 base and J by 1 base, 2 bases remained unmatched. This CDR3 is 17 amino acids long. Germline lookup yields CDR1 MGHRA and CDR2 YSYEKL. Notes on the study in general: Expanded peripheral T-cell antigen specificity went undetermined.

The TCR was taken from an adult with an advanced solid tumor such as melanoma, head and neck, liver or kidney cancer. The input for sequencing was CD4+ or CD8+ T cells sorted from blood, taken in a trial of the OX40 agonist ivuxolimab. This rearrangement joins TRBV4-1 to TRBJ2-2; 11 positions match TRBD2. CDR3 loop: CASSQGTSGLNTGELFF. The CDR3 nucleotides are TGCGCCAGCAGCCAAGGGACTAGCGGGCTGAACACCGGGGAGCTGTTTTTT.